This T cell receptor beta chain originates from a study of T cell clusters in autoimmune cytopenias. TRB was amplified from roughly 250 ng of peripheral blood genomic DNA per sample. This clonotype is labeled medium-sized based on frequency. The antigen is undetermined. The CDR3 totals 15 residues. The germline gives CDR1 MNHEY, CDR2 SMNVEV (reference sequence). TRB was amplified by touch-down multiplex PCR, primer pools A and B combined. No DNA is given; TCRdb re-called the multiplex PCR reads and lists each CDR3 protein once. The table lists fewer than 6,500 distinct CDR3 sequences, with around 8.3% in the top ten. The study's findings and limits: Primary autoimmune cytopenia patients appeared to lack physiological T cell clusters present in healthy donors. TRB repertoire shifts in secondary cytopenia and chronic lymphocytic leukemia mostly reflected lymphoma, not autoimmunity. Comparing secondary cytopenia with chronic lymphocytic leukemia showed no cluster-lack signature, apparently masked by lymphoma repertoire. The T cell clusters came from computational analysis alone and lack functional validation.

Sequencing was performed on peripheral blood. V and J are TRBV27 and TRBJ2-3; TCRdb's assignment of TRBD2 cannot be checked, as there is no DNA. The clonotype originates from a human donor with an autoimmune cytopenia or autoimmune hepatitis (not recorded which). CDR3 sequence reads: CASKLGTGLTDTQYF.